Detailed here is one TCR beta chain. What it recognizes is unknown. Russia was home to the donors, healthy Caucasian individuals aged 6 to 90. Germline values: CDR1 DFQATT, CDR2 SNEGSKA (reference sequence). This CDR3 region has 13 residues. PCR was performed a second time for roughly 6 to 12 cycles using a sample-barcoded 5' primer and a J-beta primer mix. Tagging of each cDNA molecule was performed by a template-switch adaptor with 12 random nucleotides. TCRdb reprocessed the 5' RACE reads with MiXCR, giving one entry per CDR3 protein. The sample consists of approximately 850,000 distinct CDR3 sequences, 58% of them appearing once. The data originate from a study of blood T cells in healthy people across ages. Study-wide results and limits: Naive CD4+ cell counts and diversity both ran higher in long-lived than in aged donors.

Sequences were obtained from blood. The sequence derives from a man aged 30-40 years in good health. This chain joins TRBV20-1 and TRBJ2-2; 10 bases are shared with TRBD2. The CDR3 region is CTGLAKNTGELFF. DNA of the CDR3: TGCACGGGACTAGCGAAGAACACCGGGGAGCTGTTTTTT.